The 5 T cell receptor beta chains below were found in one sample sequenced in a study of shared clonotypes between healthy human individuals. Naive CD8 cells, CD45RO-negative and positively selected for CCR7, excluded terminally differentiated effector memory CD45RA+ cells. Data came from immunoSEQ multiplex PCR; TCRdb stores just in-frame clones and leaves some out. The sample lists 2 million to 2.5 million clones, approximately 94% occurring once. What was sequenced was naive CD8+ T cells from PBMCs. The source of these receptors is a man aged 18-30 years in good health. Some clones in this sample may be carry-over from other donors' samples.

The rearrangement joins TRBV5-4 to TRBJ1-4; the D is unclear. Per the germline V gene, CDR1 is SGHNT and CDR2 is YYREEE (reference sequence). The CDR3 loop spans 13 amino acids. Trimming took off 1 base at V and 5 bases at J, with 6 bases between the two ends. CDR3 residues: CASSLPENEKLFF. The CDR3 nucleotides are TGTGCCAGCAGCTTGCCCGAGAATGAAAAACTGTTTTTT.

V gene TRBV9 combines with J gene TRBJ2-7; D unresolved. The CDR3 extends over 15 amino acids. The V end was cut by 2 bases, the J end by 6 bases, with 18 bases between. In germline, CDR1 is SGDLS, CDR2 YYNGEE. In DNA, the CDR3 is TGTGCCAGCAGCGTGGCTGGTCCCGCGCACGGCGAGCAGTACTTC. Its protein product is CASSVAGPAHGEQYF. The whole variable domain, remainder taken from reference TRBV9 and TRBJ2-7, is DSGVTQTPKHLITATGQRVTLRCSPRSGDLSVYWYQQSLDQGLQFLIQYYNGEERAKGNILERFSAQQFPDLHSELNLSSLELGDSALYFCASSVAGPAHGEQYFGPGTRLTVT.

This clone was observed once. J is TRBJ2-7 and V is TRBV28; maybe TRBD2 (6 bases). V was shortened by 2 bases and J by 6 bases, with 17 bases between the two germline ends. From germline, CDR1 is MDHEN and CDR2 SYDVKM. This CDR3 region has 15 residues. CDR3 region: CASSLVMREAGEQYF. The CDR3 nucleotides are TGTGCCAGCAGTTTAGTTATGAGGGAAGCGGGCGAGCAGTACTTC.

CDR3 residues: CASSQRGLAGGPSNEQFF. The CDR3 bases are TGCGCCAGCAGCCAACGGGGACTAGCGGGAGGGCCAAGTAATGAGCAGTTCTTC. The chain joins TRBV5-1 to TRBJ2-1; 16 bases map to TRBD2. The junction had 11 bases not matched to a gene; V was cut back by 4 bases and J by 7 bases. This CDR3 is built from 18 residues. Germline-derived CDR1 and CDR2 are SGHRS and YFSETQ.

V and J are TRBV6-1 and TRBJ2-1; tentatively, D is TRBD2 (6 bases). Per the germline V gene, CDR1 is MNHNS and CDR2 is SASEGT. The CDR3 consists of 17 residues. Trimming removed 0 bases at V and 1 base at J, with 13 bases between. The CDR3 here is CASSEAVTGASYNEQFF. CDR3 DNA sequence: TGTGCCAGCAGTGAAGCGGTGACGGGAGCGTCCTACAATGAGCAGTTCTTC.